Shown below are 24 T cell receptor beta chains from a single sample sequenced in a study of blood T cell repertoires in COVID-19. This table comes from immunoSEQ multiplex PCR, and its TCRdb copy is limited to in-frame clones, with some not included. The sample lists fewer than 250,000 clones, around 79% occurring once. The sequencing input was peripheral blood. These TCRs come from a woman in her forties or fifties with acute or convalescent COVID-19.

Worth noting for this clone: A junction end diverges from the germline sequence, so it may reflect a read error. The chain carries TRBV7-9 and TRBJ1-1, with TRBD1 identical over 11 bases. CDR3 length: 15 residues. CDR1 and CDR2 (germline): SEHNR, FQNEAQ (reference sequence). The DNA of the CDR3 is TGTGCCAGCAGCTGTTCCCCCCCCGGGACAGGGGGTAGAGGCTTT. Translated: CASSCSPPGTGGRGF.

The chain combines TRBV7-2 with TRBJ2-1; 9 bases are shared with TRBD2. CDR1 is SGHTA, CDR2 FQGNSA, per germline. V lost 1 base, J lost 4 bases, and 2 bases stayed unmatched. This CDR3 has 15 residues. CDR3 amino acids: CASSLGSGSYNEQFF. As DNA, the CDR3 is TGTGCCAGCAGCTTAGGTAGCGGGAGTTACAATGAGCAGTTCTTC.

This clone appeared a single time. V gene TRBV10-2 combines with J gene TRBJ1-5; 8 bases fit TRBD1. The CDR3 consists of 16 residues. V lost 4 bases, J lost 0 bases, and 5 bases stayed unmatched. Germline CDR1 is WSHSY and CDR2 is SAAADI. CDR3 amino acids: CASSGRQGNSNQPQHF. The CDR3 nucleotides read TGCGCCAGCAGTGGTCGACAGGGGAATAGCAATCAGCCCCAGCATTTT.

The rearrangement uses TRBV6-5 and TRBJ2-7; D perhaps matches TRBD1 (6 bases). From germline, CDR1 is MNHEY and CDR2 SVGAGI. Trimming pared 10 bases from V and 6 bases from J, leaving 19 bases between. The CDR3 contains 13 residues. CDR3 loop: CAIRNRDTTEQYF. The DNA of the CDR3 is TGTGCCATCCGTAACCGGGACACAACCGAGCAGTACTTC.

The rearrangement joins TRBV7-2 to TRBJ2-1; TRBD1 aligns across 7 bases. The germline V gene encodes CDR1 SGHTA and CDR2 FQGNSA. The V gene end was trimmed by 7 bases and the J gene end by 3 bases; junction bases not matched to a gene: 6. This CDR3 has 14 residues. The CDR3 nucleotides read TGTGCCAGCACCAAAGGGGGCGGCTACAATGAGCAGTTCTTC. It specifies CASTKGGGYNEQFF.

The chain joins TRBV5-1 to TRBJ2-2, with 14 bases aligning to TRBD2. The CDR3 has 19 residues. CDR1 is SGHRS, CDR2 YFSETQ, per germline. Trimming cost V 4 bases and J 2 bases; bases outside gene matches: 10. CDR3 amino acids: CASSATSGGAWVNTGELFF. CDR3 bases: TGCGCCAGCAGCGCGACTAGCGGGGGGGCCTGGGTTAACACCGGGGAGCTGTTTTTT.

The V call is TRBV19, the J call TRBJ2-1, with 14 bases that match TRBD2. With V trimmed by 5 bases and J by 5 bases, 5 bases remained unmatched. The V gene's germline CDR1 is LNHDA and CDR2 SQIVND (reference sequence). This CDR3 is 16 amino acids long. CDR3 amino acids: CASSHLGLAGDNEQFF. CDR3 coding DNA: TGTGCCAGTAGTCACCTGGGACTAGCGGGAGACAATGAGCAGTTCTTC.

The rearrangement uses TRBV9 and TRBJ1-2, with D tentatively TRBD1 (6 bases). Trimming left V 4 bases short and J 7 bases short, with 14 bases between. The germline gives CDR1 SGDLS, CDR2 YYNGEE. The length of the CDR3 is 13 residues. The CDR3 DNA reads TGTGCCAGCAGCCTTGGGGGGGCGAGTGGCTACACCTTC. Its translation: CASSLGGASGYTF.

V is TRBV6-5 and J is TRBJ2-1; maybe TRBD2 (5 bases). The CDR3 runs 15 residues. Germline CDR1 is MNHEY and CDR2 is SVGAGI. Trimming cost V 4 bases and J 5 bases, with 15 bases left between them. The CDR3 bases are TGTGCCAGCAGTTTCCAGCGGAACCAAAACAATGAGCAGTTCTTC. Residues: CASSFQRNQNNEQFF.

The chain links TRBV19 to TRBJ1-5; 9 positions match TRBD1. This CDR3 is 13 amino acids long. Trimming took 8 bases from V and 4 from J; bases not matched to a gene: 3. Per the germline V gene, CDR1 is LNHDA and CDR2 is SQIVND (reference sequence). CDR3 region: CASGDRVNQPQHF. The CDR3 DNA sequence: TGTGCCAGTGGGGACAGGGTAAATCAGCCCCAGCATTTT.

V and J are TRBV6-6 and TRBJ1-1; D unclear. V was pared by 7 bases and J by 1 base, with 7 bases between. Per the germline V gene, CDR1 is MNHNY and CDR2 is SVGAGI (reference sequence). CDR3 size: 12 residues. CDR3 loop: CASTAGNTEAFF. CDR3 bases: TGTGCCAGCACCGCAGGGAACACTGAAGCTTTCTTT.

V and J are TRBV7-2 and TRBJ2-7; 13 nucleotides agree with TRBD2. The V gene end was trimmed by 1 base and the J gene end by 9 bases; junction bases not matched to a gene: 3. From germline, CDR1 is SGHTA and CDR2 FQGNSA. This CDR3 comprises 14 residues. The CDR3 nucleotides read TGTGCCAGCAGCTTAGAACTAGCGGGAGGGGTGCAGTACTTC. It translates to CASSLELAGGVQYF. Full variable domain (outside the CDR3, taken from reference TRBV7-2 and TRBJ2-7): GAGVSQSPSNKVTEKGKDVELRCDPISGHTALYWYRQSLGQGLEFLIYFQGNSAPDKSGLPSDRFSAERTGGSVSTLTIQRTQQEDSAVYLCASSLELAGGVQYFGPGTRLTVT.

V and J are TRBV6-5 and TRBJ1-4; possibly TRBD1 for D (6 bases). From germline, CDR1 is MNHEY and CDR2 SVGAGI. The CDR3 totals 13 residues. V was pared by 7 bases and J by 8 bases, with 14 bases between. CDR3 loop: CASKRDIGEKLFF. Here the CDR3 DNA reads TGTGCCAGCAAGAGGGACATTGGAGAAAAACTGTTTTTT.

The J gene is TRBJ1-2, the V gene TRBV25-1; 11 nucleotides line up with TRBD1. Losses at the gene ends were 6 bases for V and 3 bases for J; bases not matched to a gene: 3. CDR3 length equals 14 residues. Germline values: CDR1 MGHDK, CDR2 SYGVNS. This CDR3 reads CASRRTGGDYGYTF. The CDR3 DNA follows: TGTGCCAGCAGGCGGACAGGGGGCGACTATGGCTACACCTTC.

This chain joins TRBV12-3 or TRBV12-4 and TRBJ2-7; tentative D call: TRBD1 (6 bases). V lost 7 bases, J lost 5 bases, and 9 bases lay in between. The CDR3 extends over 11 amino acids. Here the CDR3 DNA reads TGTGCCAGCACCTCAGGGGACGAGCAGTACTTC. Translation: CASTSGDEQYF.

The chain uses TRBV5-1 and TRBJ1-2; no clear D. The length of the CDR3 is 14 residues. CDR1 is SGHRS and CDR2 is YFSETQ in the germline V gene. V lost 0 bases, J lost 6 bases, and 12 bases lay in between. The CDR3 sequence is CASSLVHGGNGYTF. The CDR3 DNA is TGCGCCAGCAGCTTGGTTCATGGAGGGAATGGCTACACCTTC.

The chain links TRBV29-1 to TRBJ2-4; tentative D call: TRBD2 (7 bases). The CDR3 extends over 12 amino acids. V was pared by 4 bases and J by 11 bases, with 15 bases between. CDR1 and CDR2 from the germline V gene are SQVTM and ANQGSEA. Here the CDR3 reads CSVATQGGVQYF. Here the CDR3 DNA reads TGCAGCGTTGCGACACAGGGAGGGGTTCAGTACTTC.

The chain is built from TRBV3-1 (or the pseudogene TRBV3-2) and TRBJ2-3; tentatively, D is TRBD2 (6 bases). Germline V gives CDR1 LGHDT, CDR2 YNNKEL (reference sequence). This CDR3 has 13 residues. Deletions cut 2 bases from V and 4 bases from J, with 7 bases between. CDR3: CASSQRGADTQYF. CDR3 DNA: TGTGCCAGCAGCCAACGCGGGGCAGATACGCAGTATTTT.

This clone was seen ten or more times. The chain uses TRBV5-4 and TRBJ1-4; D is unclear. The CDR3 is made up of 17 amino acids. Trimming took 4 bases from V and 9 from J, leaving 25 bases between them. Per germline, CDR1 SGHNT and CDR2 YYREEE (reference sequence). The DNA of the CDR3 is TGTGCCAGCAGCCGCTCGGGTGGCACGCCTAATCTCCAAAAACTGTTTTTT. Protein: CASSRSGGTPNLQKLFF.

The CDR3 is CASSLRTATYEQYF. The CDR3 DNA reads as TGTGCCAGCAGCTTAAGAACAGCAACCTACGAGCAGTACTTC. The V and J genes are TRBV7-2 and TRBJ2-7; no definite D call. There are 14 residues in the CDR3. The ends were cut back, 2 bases at V and 2 bases at J, with 10 bases in the middle. The germline V gene has CDR1 SGHTA and CDR2 FQGNSA.

The chain couples TRBV5-6 to TRBJ1-3, with D perhaps TRBD1 (6 bases). V was pared by 3 bases and J by 4 bases, with 14 bases between. The CDR3 consists of 15 residues. Germline assignment: CDR1 SGHDT and CDR2 YYEEEE. CDR3 sequence reads: CASSSRQVPGNTIYF. In DNA, the CDR3 is TGTGCCAGCAGCTCCAGACAGGTTCCCGGAAACACCATATATTTT.

This chain uses TRBV6-5 with TRBJ1-5; TRBD1 aligns across 8 bases. V lost 6 bases and J lost 7; bases outside the gene matches: 11. The CDR3 loop spans 15 amino acids. Germline CDR1 and CDR2: MNHEY and SVGAGI. CDR3 protein: CASSSNRGIGQPQHF. As DNA, the CDR3 is TGTGCCAGCAGCTCCAACAGGGGGATCGGGCAGCCCCAGCATTTT.

V gene TRBV7-2 combines with J gene TRBJ2-3, with a tentative D call TRBD2 (6 bases). Trimming took off 4 bases at V and 2 bases at J, with 16 bases between the two ends. The CDR3 runs 16 residues. Germline CDR1 SGHTA, CDR2 FQGNSA. In DNA, the CDR3 is TGTGCCAGCAGCTGGGACTCGCGGGGCAACACAGATACGCAGTATTTT. It translates to CASSWDSRGNTDTQYF.

The V gene is TRBV5-1, the J gene TRBJ1-2; 9 bases match TRBD1. The CDR3 consists of 16 residues. The J segment lost 5 bases and the V segment lost 1 base, leaving 9 bases of the junction unmatched. Germline CDR1 reads SGHRS; CDR2 reads YFSETQ. CDR3 residues: CASSLTGQGGRYGYTF. The CDR3 region has the DNA TGCGCCAGCAGCTTGACGGGACAGGGTGGGAGATATGGCTACACCTTC.